The rows below give T cell receptor beta chains drawn from one sample of a study of early T cells in non-severe SARS-CoV-2 infection. One entry per CDR3 protein results from TCRdb running MiXCR on the 5' RACE reads. The sample shows about 98,000 distinct CDR3 sequences, around 13% of them seen only once. The source material was whole blood. These receptor sequences come from an adult who was a healthcare worker with PCR-confirmed SARS-CoV-2 infection or an uninfected control (not recorded which). CDR3s include the opening cysteine and the closing phenylalanine or tryptophan. Each record gives: J gene, V gene, CDR3 protein.

j_gene: TRBJ2-7
v_gene: TRBV28
CDR3aa: CASSSPPLAGSGRRSYEQYF

j_gene: TRBJ1-2
v_gene: TRBV9
CDR3aa: CASSVKAASNGYTF

j_gene: TRBJ1-6
v_gene: TRBV14
CDR3aa: CASSQDLYSPLHF

j_gene: TRBJ2-1
v_gene: TRBV2
CDR3aa: CASRQEGHEQFF

j_gene: TRBJ1-4
v_gene: TRBV28
CDR3aa: CASSLRAINEKLFF

j_gene: TRBJ1-5
v_gene: TRBV28
CDR3aa: CASSLVGGDQPQHF

j_gene: TRBJ2-7
v_gene: TRBV19
CDR3aa: CASSIVPSGTSGSEQYF

j_gene: TRBJ2-6
v_gene: TRBV30
CDR3aa: CAWRWGSGANVLTF

j_gene: TRBJ1-2
v_gene: TRBV18
CDR3aa: CASSPRGADGYTF

j_gene: TRBJ2-7
v_gene: TRBV29-1
CDR3aa: CSVGGGQNYEQYF

j_gene: TRBJ2-1
v_gene: TRBV6-6
CDR3aa: CASSTTVRRANEQFF

j_gene: TRBJ2-7
v_gene: TRBV5-1
CDR3aa: CASSLGNYEQYF

j_gene: TRBJ2-5
v_gene: TRBV29-1
CDR3aa: CSVRQQETQYF

j_gene: TRBJ2-1
v_gene: TRBV29-1
CDR3aa: CSVSGTSVDEQFF

j_gene: TRBJ2-5
v_gene: TRBV9
CDR3aa: CASSPRGQGSQETQYF

j_gene: TRBJ2-2
v_gene: TRBV20-1
CDR3aa: CSARFRNTGELFF

j_gene: TRBJ1-6
v_gene: TRBV28
CDR3aa: CASSLFRRDGGRAPLHF

j_gene: TRBJ1-5
v_gene: TRBV6-2/TRBV6-3
CDR3aa: CASTRRGENQPQHF

j_gene: TRBJ2-1
v_gene: TRBV20-1
CDR3aa: CSAGTSGFGEQFF

j_gene: TRBJ2-5
v_gene: TRBV20-1
CDR3aa: CSARDWQQGRQETQYF

j_gene: TRBJ2-5
v_gene: TRBV2
CDR3aa: CASRGQGETQYF

j_gene: TRBJ2-7
v_gene: TRBV11-2
CDR3aa: CASSYRTSGYEQYF

j_gene: TRBJ2-4
v_gene: TRBV7-2
CDR3aa: CASSLAGNIQYF

j_gene: TRBJ1-1
v_gene: TRBV27
CDR3aa: CASSLALQGGRTEAFF

j_gene: TRBJ1-1
v_gene: TRBV11-2
CDR3aa: CASSLVRQLEAFF

j_gene: TRBJ2-7
v_gene: TRBV11-2
CDR3aa: CASSSQTGAGGEQYF

j_gene: TRBJ2-1
v_gene: TRBV20-1
CDR3aa: CSAPGRDPYNEQFF

j_gene: TRBJ1-4
v_gene: TRBV7-9
CDR3aa: CASMGMSNEKLFF

j_gene: TRBJ2-5
v_gene: TRBV6-6
CDR3aa: CASSNLWPRETQYF

j_gene: TRBJ1-5
v_gene: TRBV28
CDR3aa: CASGTGSGGVNQPQHF

j_gene: TRBJ2-3
v_gene: TRBV9
CDR3aa: CASSLTSLAGTDTQYF

j_gene: TRBJ2-5
v_gene: TRBV29-1
CDR3aa: CSVENPRGAETQYF

j_gene: TRBJ2-1
v_gene: TRBV7-2
CDR3aa: CASSVMAGGHYNEQFF

j_gene: TRBJ2-3
v_gene: TRBV24-1
CDR3aa: CATGASDTQYF

j_gene: TRBJ2-3
v_gene: TRBV6-2/TRBV6-3
CDR3aa: CASSYSRVGSTDTQYF

j_gene: TRBJ1-4
v_gene: TRBV28
CDR3aa: CASSLGGINEKLFF

j_gene: TRBJ2-3
v_gene: TRBV6-4
CDR3aa: CASSDSAGADTQYF

j_gene: TRBJ2-5
v_gene: TRBV6-6
CDR3aa: CASVSGAGLAGETQYF